The sequence of this TCR beta chain was determined in a study of cytomegalovirus exposure and HLA in healthy donors. General observations from the study: Reported findings show TCR beta sequences accurately forecast HLA-A and HLA-B alleles in most subjects. In a later analysis, HLA-C alleles had the fewest associated TCRs, DRB1 alleles the most.

Primers included in the PCR were 60 Vbeta and 13 Jbeta primers. Sequenced by immunoSEQ multiplex PCR; TCRdb stores in-frame clones only, minus some. The table shows about 200,000 clones, with roughly 85% occurring only once. The table lists this clone with a count of one. Its target is unknown. This CDR3 is 15 amino acids long. CDR1 and CDR2 from the germline V gene are LGHNA and YNFKEQ. Trimming took 1 base from V and 9 from J, leaving 16 bases between them. V is TRBV4-2 and J is TRBJ2-1; D may be TRBD1 (6 bases). The specimen sequenced was PBMCs. The receptor was derived from a woman aged 18-35 years in good health and CMV-seronegative. The CDR3 DNA follows: TGTGCCAGCAGCCAAGCTACTTTCAGGGGCAGTGAGCAGTTCTTC. Translation: CASSQATFRGSEQFF.